The T cell receptor beta chain described here comes from a study of blood T cells in healthy people across ages. Study at large: Roughly one uniquely barcoded beta molecule per two T cells was captured.

About this clonotype: Antigen: not known.

Trimming shortened V by 0 bases and J by 6 bases, and 18 bases separated the two germline ends. From germline, CDR1 is LGHNA and CDR2 YSLEER. The CDR3 consists of 16 residues. Whole-study findings and limits: Higher diversity, along with more naive CD4+ cells, distinguished long-lived donors from aged donors. TCR beta diversity was tightly associated with the proportion of naive T cells.

A second PCR of about 7 to 12 cycles used a sample-barcoded 5' primer and a J-beta primer mix. At least 3 million CDR3-containing paired-end reads were obtained per sample. TCRdb ran MiXCR on the 5' RACE reads and lists one entry per CDR3 protein. This sample yields around 280,000 distinct CDR3 sequences, of which roughly 27% are seen a single time; approximately 29% belongs to the top ten. The genes are TRBV4-3 and TRBJ2-7; unclear D gene. The receptor's source is a woman in her 70s in good health. The sequenced sample was blood. The CDR3 bases are TGCGCCAGCAGCCAAGAGGGTTCGACTGTGGACCCCGAGCAGTACTTC. Protein product: CASSQEGSTVDPEQYF.